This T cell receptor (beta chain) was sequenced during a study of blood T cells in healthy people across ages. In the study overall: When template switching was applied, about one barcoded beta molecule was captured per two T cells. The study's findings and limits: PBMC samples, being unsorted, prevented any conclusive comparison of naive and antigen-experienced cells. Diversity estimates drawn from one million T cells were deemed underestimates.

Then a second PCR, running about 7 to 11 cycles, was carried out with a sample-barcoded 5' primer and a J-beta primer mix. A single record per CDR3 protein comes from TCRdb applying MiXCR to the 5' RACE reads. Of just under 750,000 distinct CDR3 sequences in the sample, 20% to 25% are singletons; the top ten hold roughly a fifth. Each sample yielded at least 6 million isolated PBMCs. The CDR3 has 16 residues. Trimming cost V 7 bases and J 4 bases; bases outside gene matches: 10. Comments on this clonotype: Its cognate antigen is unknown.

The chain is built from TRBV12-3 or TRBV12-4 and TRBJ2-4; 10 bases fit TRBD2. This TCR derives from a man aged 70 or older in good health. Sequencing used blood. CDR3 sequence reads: CASTLRTSGQKNIQYF. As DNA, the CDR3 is TGTGCCAGCACACTGAGGACTAGCGGACAAAAAAACATTCAGTACTTC.